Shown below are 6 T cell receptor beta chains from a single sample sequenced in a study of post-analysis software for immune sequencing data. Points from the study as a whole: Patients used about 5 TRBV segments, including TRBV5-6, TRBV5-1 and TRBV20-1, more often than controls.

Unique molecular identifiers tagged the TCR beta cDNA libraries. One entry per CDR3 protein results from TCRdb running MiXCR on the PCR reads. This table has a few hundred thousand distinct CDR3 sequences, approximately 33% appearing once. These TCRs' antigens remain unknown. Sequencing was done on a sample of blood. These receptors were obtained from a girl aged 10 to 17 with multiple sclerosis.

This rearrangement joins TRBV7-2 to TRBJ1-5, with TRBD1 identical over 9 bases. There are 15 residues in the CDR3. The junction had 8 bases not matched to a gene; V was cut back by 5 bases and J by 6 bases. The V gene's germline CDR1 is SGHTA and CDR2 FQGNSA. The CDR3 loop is CASSTTGGSGQPQHF. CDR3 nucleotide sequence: TGTGCCAGCAGCACAACAGGGGGCTCGGGTCAGCCCCAGCATTTT.

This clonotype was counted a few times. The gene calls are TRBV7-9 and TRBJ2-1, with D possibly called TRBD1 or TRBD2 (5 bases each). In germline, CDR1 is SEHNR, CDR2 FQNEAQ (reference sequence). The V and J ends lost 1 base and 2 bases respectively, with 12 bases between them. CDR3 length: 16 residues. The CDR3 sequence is CASSLELGTPYNEQFF. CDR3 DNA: TGTGCCAGCAGCTTAGAGCTGGGGACCCCCTACAATGAGCAGTTCTTC.

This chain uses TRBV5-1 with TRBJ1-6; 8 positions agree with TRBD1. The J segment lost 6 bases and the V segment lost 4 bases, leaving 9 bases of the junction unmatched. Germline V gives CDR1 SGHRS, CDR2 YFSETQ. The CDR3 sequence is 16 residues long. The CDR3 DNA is TGCGCCAGCAGCCCGACAGGGGCTATTTCTAATTCACCCCTCCACTTT. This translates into CASSPTGAISNSPLHF.

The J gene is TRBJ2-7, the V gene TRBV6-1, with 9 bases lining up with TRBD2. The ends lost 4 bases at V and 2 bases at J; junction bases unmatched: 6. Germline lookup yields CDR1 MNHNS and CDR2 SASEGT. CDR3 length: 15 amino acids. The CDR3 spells CASSATSGLTYEQYF. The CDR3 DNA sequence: TGTGCCAGCAGTGCGACTAGCGGCCTTACCTACGAGCAGTACTTC.

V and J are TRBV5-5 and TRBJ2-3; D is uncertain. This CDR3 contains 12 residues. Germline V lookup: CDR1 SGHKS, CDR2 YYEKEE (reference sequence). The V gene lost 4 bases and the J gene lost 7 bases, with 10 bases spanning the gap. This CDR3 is CASSLSTYTQYF. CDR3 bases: TGTGCCAGCAGCCTCAGCACGTATACGCAGTATTTT.

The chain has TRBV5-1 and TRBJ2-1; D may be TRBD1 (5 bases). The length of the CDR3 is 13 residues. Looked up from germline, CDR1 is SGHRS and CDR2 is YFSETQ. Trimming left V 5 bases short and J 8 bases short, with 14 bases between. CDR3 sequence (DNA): TGCGCCAGCAGGGGGCGGCAAGGGCATGAGCAGTTCTTC. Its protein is CASRGRQGHEQFF.